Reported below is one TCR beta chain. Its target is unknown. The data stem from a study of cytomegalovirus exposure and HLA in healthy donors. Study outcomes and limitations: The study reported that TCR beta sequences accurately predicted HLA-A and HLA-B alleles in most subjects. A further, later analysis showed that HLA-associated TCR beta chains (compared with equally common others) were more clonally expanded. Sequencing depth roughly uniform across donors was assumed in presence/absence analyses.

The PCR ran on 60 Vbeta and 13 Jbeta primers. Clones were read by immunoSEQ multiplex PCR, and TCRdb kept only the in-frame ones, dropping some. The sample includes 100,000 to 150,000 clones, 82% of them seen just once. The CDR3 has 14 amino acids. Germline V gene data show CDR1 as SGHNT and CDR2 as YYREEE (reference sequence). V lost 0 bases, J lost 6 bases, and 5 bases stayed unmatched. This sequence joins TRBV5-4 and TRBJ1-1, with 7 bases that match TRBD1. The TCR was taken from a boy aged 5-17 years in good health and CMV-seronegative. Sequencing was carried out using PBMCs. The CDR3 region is CASSLDRGGPEAFF. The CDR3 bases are TGTGCCAGCAGCTTGGACAGGGGTGGGCCTGAAGCTTTCTTT.